One sample yielded the 31 T cell receptor beta chains listed below, sequenced in a study of molecular identifiers for immune sequencing clone quantification. One entry per CDR3 protein results from TCRdb running MiXCR on the PCR reads. The data contain 490,000 or so distinct CDR3 sequences, around 25% of them singletons. Input material: naive CD8+ T cells from blood, with Jurkat cell RNA spiked in. Subset specified: FACS-sorted CD8+CD4-CCR7+CD45RA+ naive T cells. The receptors originated from a human donor in good health. Some libraries in this study had Jurkat cell RNA spiked in.

This clonotype was found many times. This sequence joins TRBV6-6 and TRBJ2-7; TRBD2 might be the D (6 bases). This CDR3 comprises 11 residues. V gave up 6 bases and J gave up 7 bases, with 10 bases separating them. Per the germline V gene, CDR1 is MNHNY and CDR2 is SVGAGI (reference sequence). The CDR3 DNA reads TGTGCCAGCAGATACGCGGGGGAGCAGTACTTC. Its translation: CASRYAGEQYF.

By its share, this clonotype is medium-sized. The chain joins TRBV29-1 to TRBJ1-2, with a weak D call TRBD1 (5 bases). Trimming stripped 0 bases from V and 1 base from J, with 12 bases between. Looked up from germline, CDR1 is SQVTM and CDR2 is ANQGSEA. There are 15 residues in the CDR3. CDR3 bases: TGCAGCGTTGAAGATGCCAGGGAATATAACTATGGCTACACCTTC. This encodes CSVEDAREYNYGYTF.

This clonotype was recorded many times. The chain recombines TRBV27 with TRBJ2-7, with D unresolved. This CDR3 comprises 13 residues. V lost 8 bases and J lost 3, with 14 bases in between. Germline CDR1 and CDR2: MNHEY and SMNVEV (reference sequence). The CDR3 loop is CASRLRPGYEQYF. For the CDR3, the DNA is TGTGCCAGCCGGCTCAGGCCGGGCTACGAGCAGTACTTC.

This clonotype was observed a handful of times. The gene calls are TRBV30 and TRBJ2-2; 7 bases fit TRBD1. V lost 5 bases, J lost 1 base, and 4 bases stayed unmatched. The CDR3 has 14 amino acids. The germline V gene encodes CDR1 GTSNPN and CDR2 SVGIG (reference sequence). The CDR3 protein is CAWEQGQNTGELFF. The CDR3 DNA reads as TGTGCCTGGGAACAGGGGCAGAACACCGGGGAGCTGTTTTTT.

CDR3 sequence: CASSPRPGQGTGEQYF. Here the CDR3 DNA reads TGTGCCAGCAGTCCCCGCCCGGGACAGGGAACGGGTGAGCAGTACTTC. This chain uses TRBV6-2 or TRBV6-3 with TRBJ2-7; 9 nucleotides align to TRBD1. Germline CDR1 and CDR2: MNHEY and SVGEGT. This CDR3 comprises 16 residues. Trimming at V came to 5 bases and at J to 7 bases, leaving 15 bases not matched to a gene.

Ten or more counts support this clonotype. This rearrangement joins TRBV7-9 to TRBJ2-5; 7 bases align to TRBD2. Per the germline V gene, CDR1 is SEHNR and CDR2 is FQNEAQ (reference sequence). Trimming at V came to 5 bases and at J to 4 bases, leaving 13 bases not matched to a gene. The CDR3 totals 16 residues. The CDR3 coding sequence is TGTGCCAGCAGCCCACTGACGGGGGGATTGTCAGAGACCCAGTACTTC. Amino acid sequence: CASSPLTGGLSETQYF.

This clonotype was detected a few times. The gene calls are TRBV7-2 and TRBJ2-3; either TRBD1 or TRBD2 may fit D (5 bases each). Trimming removed 5 bases from V and 0 bases from J, with 15 bases in between. The CDR3 runs to 16 residues. CDR1 SGHTA and CDR2 FQGNSA come from the germline V gene. CDR3 loop: CASSRPRESSTDTQYF. CDR3 sequence (DNA): TGTGCCAGCAGCCGTCCCAGGGAGAGCAGCACAGATACGCAGTATTTT.

Of note for this clonotype: This clone may be a read error of a much larger clone one base away. This rearrangement joins TRBV20-1 to TRBJ2-7; 9 nucleotides agree with TRBD2. This CDR3 spans 15 amino acids. Germline CDR1 is DFQATT and CDR2 is SNEGSKA (reference sequence). DNA of the CDR3: TGCAGTGCTAGTTTTAGCGGGGGTTACGGCTACAAGCAGTACTTC. Translating gives CSASFSGGYGYKQYF.

This clonotype was picked up many times. The rearrangement joins TRBV30 to TRBJ2-7; D possibly matches TRBD1 or TRBD2 (5 bases each). The V and J ends lost 4 bases and 4 bases respectively, with 8 bases between them. The CDR3 covers 11 residues. Looked up from germline, CDR1 is GTSNPN and CDR2 is SVGIG (reference sequence). The CDR3 spells CAWTGPYEQYF. The CDR3 region has the DNA TGTGCCTGGACGGGACCATACGAGCAGTACTTC.

CDR3 loop: CASSLLGASGIGETQYF. Here the CDR3 DNA reads TGTGCCAGCAGCCTACTCGGGGCTAGCGGGATAGGGGAGACCCAGTACTTC. The J gene is TRBJ2-5, the V gene TRBV27; 9 bases map to TRBD2. Germline values: CDR1 MNHEY, CDR2 SMNVEV (reference sequence). V shed 6 bases and J 5 bases; nucleotides not matched to a gene: 16. The CDR3 length is 17 residues.

This clonotype appeared a single time. This may come from a read error, since a much larger clone is one base off. The chain employs TRBV12-3 or TRBV12-4 and TRBJ2-4, with TRBD1 as a possible D gene (5 bases). V lost 0 bases and J lost 0, with 9 bases in between. CDR3 length: 16 amino acids. This chain's CDR3 is CASSLATELAKNIQYF. The CDR3 DNA sequence: TGTGCCAGCAGTTTAGCGACAGAACTAGCCAAAAACATTCAGTACTTC.

The chain couples TRBV9 to TRBJ2-7; D is unresolved. The V end was cut by 3 bases, the J end by 3 bases, with 7 bases between. Germline values: CDR1 SGDLS, CDR2 YYNGEE. This CDR3 is 12 amino acids long. CDR3 sequence (DNA): TGTGCCAGCAGCGACCGGAACTACGAGCAGTACTTC. Encoded protein: CASSDRNYEQYF.

This clonotype showed up many times. V gene TRBV20-1 combines with J gene TRBJ2-1, with D maybe TRBD2 (6 bases). The CDR3 has 13 amino acids. V was clipped by 4 bases and J by 7 bases, with 14 bases between them. Germline CDR1 is DFQATT and CDR2 is SNEGSKA (reference sequence). The CDR3 here is CSATAGGLNEQFF. The CDR3 nucleotides read TGCAGTGCTACTGCTGGGGGGTTGAATGAGCAGTTCTTC.

This clonotype was counted once. A much larger clone lies a single base off, so this may be a read error. The chain has TRBV29-1 and TRBJ1-2; tentative D call: TRBD1 (6 bases). Germline V gene data show CDR1 as SQVTM and CDR2 as ANQGSEA. The CDR3 loop spans 13 amino acids. Trimming pared 8 bases from V and 4 bases from J, leaving 17 bases between. CDR3 loop: CSYLSGVGYGYTF. In DNA, the CDR3 is TGCAGCTACCTATCAGGGGTCGGCTATGGCTACACCTTC.

This clonotype was seen a handful of times. This chain connects TRBV30 to TRBJ2-5, with 10 positions matching TRBD1. This CDR3 has 15 residues. From germline, CDR1 is GTSNPN and CDR2 SVGIG (reference sequence). V shed 2 bases, J shed 2 bases, and the junction held 5 bases outside the gene matches. The CDR3 bases are TGTGCCTGGAGTAGGGGGACAGGGGAACAAGAGACCCAGTACTTC. Encoded protein: CAWSRGTGEQETQYF.

This clonotype was found a few times. This sequence joins TRBV13 and TRBJ2-7; D unresolved. This CDR3 has 12 residues. The germline CDR1 and CDR2 sequences are PRHDT and FYEKMQ (reference sequence). V lost 1 base, J lost 6 bases, and 7 bases lay in between. The CDR3 protein is CASSLVGLEQYF. The CDR3, as DNA: TGTGCCAGCAGCTTAGTTGGGCTCGAGCAGTACTTC.

The genes are TRBV7-2 and TRBJ2-1, with D maybe TRBD1 (6 bases). Germline assignment: CDR1 SGHTA and CDR2 FQGNSA. The CDR3 spans 15 residues. Trimming took off 5 bases at V and 2 bases at J, with 13 bases between the two ends. The CDR3 coding sequence is TGTGCCAGCAGCCAAAAGGACAGTCCCTACAATGAGCAGTTCTTC. Translating it yields CASSQKDSPYNEQFF.

The chain has TRBV20-1 and TRBJ1-1; 7 bases match TRBD1. CDR3 length: 15 residues. V trimming: 5 bases; J trimming: 1 base; junction bases outside the gene matches: 10. Germline values: CDR1 DFQATT, CDR2 SNEGSKA (reference sequence). CDR3: CSAFDREGANTEAFF. As DNA, the CDR3 is TGCAGTGCTTTCGACAGGGAGGGAGCGAACACTGAAGCTTTCTTT.

This clonotype was detected many times. This sequence joins TRBV9 and TRBJ1-1, with D unresolved. There are 13 residues in the CDR3. CDR1 SGDLS and CDR2 YYNGEE come from the germline V gene. V was trimmed by 3 bases and J by 0 bases, leaving 6 bases between them. The CDR3 DNA reads as TGTGCCAGCAGCGGGATAATGAACACTGAAGCTTTCTTT. Translated: CASSGIMNTEAFF. The whole variable domain, filled in from reference TRBV9 and TRBJ1-1, reads DSGVTQTPKHLITATGQRVTLRCSPRSGDLSVYWYQQSLDQGLQFLIQYYNGEERAKGNILERFSAQQFPDLHSELNLSSLELGDSALYFCASSGIMNTEAFFGQGTRLTVV.

This clonotype has only a few counts. The genes are TRBV29-1 and TRBJ2-3; the D gene is possibly TRBD1 (6 bases). CDR3 length equals 16 residues. Germline CDR1 is SQVTM and CDR2 is ANQGSEA. V lost 0 bases to trimming and J lost 7 bases, with 20 bases between them. CDR3: CSVEDREQGPTYTQYF. Written as DNA, the CDR3 is TGCAGCGTTGAAGATCGGGAACAGGGCCCCACGTATACGCAGTATTTT.

With regard to this clonotype: Germline is not matched at one junction end, which may reflect a read error. The chain combines TRBV20-1 with TRBJ1-2; D remains unclear. This CDR3 region has 15 residues. Germline CDR1 DFQATT, CDR2 SNEGSKA (reference sequence). The CDR3 DNA is TGCAGTGCCGCACACCCGGATGGAACCTTGCATGGCTACGCCTTC. It specifies CSAAHPDGTLHGYAF.

The genes are TRBV24-1 and TRBJ1-1, with 8 positions matching TRBD1. The CDR3 length is 14 residues. Trimming cost V 10 bases and J 1 base; bases outside gene matches: 7. CDR1 and CDR2 from the germline V gene are KGHDR and SFDVKD. CDR3 sequence: CATKRDRQNTEAFF. Written as DNA, the CDR3 is TGTGCCACGAAAAGGGACAGGCAGAACACTGAAGCTTTCTTT.

This clonotype has at least ten counts. The chain links TRBV19 to TRBJ2-3; the D is unclear. This CDR3 is built from 15 residues. Germline lookup yields CDR1 LNHDA and CDR2 SQIVND (reference sequence). V was clipped by 2 bases and J by 2 bases, with 11 bases between them. As DNA, the CDR3 is TGTGCCAGTAGTATAATAGGAGCATCCACAGATACGCAGTATTTT. It encodes CASSIIGASTDTQYF.

The table lists this clonotype with a few counts. V usage is TRBV7-9 and J usage is TRBJ2-5; D is unclear. V was clipped by 4 bases and J by 2 bases, with 8 bases between them. CDR3 size: 13 residues. The germline V gene encodes CDR1 SEHNR and CDR2 FQNEAQ (reference sequence). The CDR3 is CASSSLEQETQYF. Here the CDR3 DNA reads TGTGCCAGCAGCTCTCTGGAGCAAGAGACCCAGTACTTC.

This chain joins TRBV6-2 or TRBV6-3 and TRBJ1-2; 7 bases line up with TRBD1. This CDR3 contains 17 residues. The ends lost 5 bases at V and 2 bases at J; junction bases unmatched: 14. Germline V lookup: CDR1 MNHEY, CDR2 SVGEGT. The CDR3 spells CASSTWTGPALNYGYTF. In DNA, the CDR3 is TGTGCCAGCAGTACATGGACAGGACCAGCTTTAAACTATGGCTACACCTTC.

The chain uses TRBV6-2 or TRBV6-3 and TRBJ2-7; 8 positions match TRBD2. Per germline, CDR1 MNHEY and CDR2 SVGEGT. The CDR3 contains 15 residues. V lost 8 bases, J lost 3 bases, and 12 bases stayed unmatched. The CDR3 reads CASGVPSGYYYEQYF. CDR3 sequence (DNA): TGTGCCAGCGGAGTGCCTAGCGGGTATTACTACGAGCAGTACTTC.

This clonotype was detected a few times. The chain has TRBV5-4 and TRBJ2-3; 12 bases are shared with TRBD2. Germline V gives CDR1 SGHNT, CDR2 YYREEE (reference sequence). The ends lost 6 bases at V and 5 bases at J; junction bases unmatched: 13. The CDR3 is 17 residues long. CDR3 protein: CASTWTSGITRRDTQYF. In DNA, the CDR3 is TGTGCCAGCACCTGGACTAGCGGGATAACCCGACGAGATACGCAGTATTTT. The complete variable domain, with remaining parts taken from reference TRBV5-4 and TRBJ2-3, reads ETGVTQSPTHLIKTRGQQVTLRCSSQSGHNTVSWYQQALGQGPQFIFQYYREEENGRGNFPPRFSGLQFPNYSSELNVNALELDDSALYLCASTWTSGITRRDTQYFGPGTRLTVL.

This clonotype occurred once. This may be a read error, as it is one base from a much larger clone. This rearrangement joins TRBV7-9 to TRBJ2-3, with TRBD1 matching 7 bases. Germline loops: CDR1 SEHNR, CDR2 FQNEAQ (reference sequence). CDR3 length: 16 residues. CDR3 amino acids: CASSSGDRVSTETQYF. CDR3 DNA: TGTGCCAGCAGCTCCGGCGACAGGGTTAGCACAGAAACGCAGTATTTT.

This clonotype showed up many times. This chain links TRBV7-2 with TRBJ2-3; 15 bases match TRBD2. Germline loops: CDR1 SGHTA, CDR2 FQGNSA. V shed 5 bases, J shed 1 base, and the junction held 7 bases outside the gene matches. The CDR3 totals 18 residues. CDR3 protein: CASSTGTSGGYGTDTQYF. CDR3 DNA sequence: TGTGCCAGCAGCACCGGGACTAGCGGGGGGTACGGCACAGATACGCAGTATTTT.

This clonotype was recorded only once. A read error likely explains this, since a far larger clone differs by one base. As the CDR3 is not closed by the conserved phenylalanine or tryptophan, this likely results from a read error. V is TRBV11-2 and J is TRBJ2-7; 11 positions match TRBD2. The CDR3 consists of 14 residues. J gave up 3 bases and V 5 bases, and 3 bases lay outside the gene matches. The germline CDR1 and CDR2 sequences are SGHAT and FQNNGV. The CDR3 DNA sequence: TGTGCCAGCAGCCCGGGACTAGCGGACTACGAGCAGTACCTC. Its protein product is CASSPGLADYEQYL.

The gene calls are TRBV7-2 and TRBJ2-5; TRBD1 matches at 8 bases. The germline V gene has CDR1 SGHTA and CDR2 FQGNSA. V lost 2 bases, J lost 4 bases, and 3 bases stayed unmatched. This CDR3 has 14 amino acids. CDR3 nucleotide sequence: TGTGCCAGCAGCTTAATGGGACAGGCAGAGACCCAGTACTTC. Protein: CASSLMGQAETQYF.